The clone carrying this TCR beta chain came up a few times. Trimming took 1 base from V and 0 from J, leaving 8 bases between them. From germline, CDR1 is SGHNT and CDR2 YENEEA. The CDR3 is made up of 15 amino acids. In TCRdb, the 5' RACE reads were re-called with MiXCR into one record per CDR3 protein. The sample holds approximately 240,000 distinct CDR3 sequences, 11% to 15% seen once. The sample is drawn from a study of identical twins. No donor was unhealthy or non-Caucasian. The receptor was derived from a woman aged 18-29 years in good health. The rearrangement joins TRBV11-3 to TRBJ2-3; D is undetermined. The sample consisted of memory (CD45RO+) T cells sorted from blood. CDR3 nucleotide sequence: TGTGCCAGCAGCTTAGCTATCGGAAGCACAGATACGCAGTATTTT. Translation: CASSLAIGSTDTQYF.